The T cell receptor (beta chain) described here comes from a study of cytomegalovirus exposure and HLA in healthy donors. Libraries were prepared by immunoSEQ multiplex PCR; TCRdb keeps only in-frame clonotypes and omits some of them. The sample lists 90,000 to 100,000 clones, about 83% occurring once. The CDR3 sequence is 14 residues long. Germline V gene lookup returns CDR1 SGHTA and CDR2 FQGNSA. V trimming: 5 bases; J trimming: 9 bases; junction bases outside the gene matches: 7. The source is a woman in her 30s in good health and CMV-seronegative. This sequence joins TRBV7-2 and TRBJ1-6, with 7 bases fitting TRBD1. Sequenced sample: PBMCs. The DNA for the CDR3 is TGTGCCAGCAGCCAGCAGGGGGTAGGTTCACCCCTCCACTTT. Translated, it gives CASSQQGVGSPLHF.